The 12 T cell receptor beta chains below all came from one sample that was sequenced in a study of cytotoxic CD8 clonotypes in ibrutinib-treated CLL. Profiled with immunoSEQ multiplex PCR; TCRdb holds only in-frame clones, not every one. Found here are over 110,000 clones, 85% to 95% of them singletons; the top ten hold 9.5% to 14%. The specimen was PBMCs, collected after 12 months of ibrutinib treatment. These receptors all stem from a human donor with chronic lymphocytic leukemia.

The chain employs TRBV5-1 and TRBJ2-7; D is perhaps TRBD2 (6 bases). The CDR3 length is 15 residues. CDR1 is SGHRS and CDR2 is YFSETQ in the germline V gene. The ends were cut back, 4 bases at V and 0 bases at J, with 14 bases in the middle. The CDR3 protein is CASSDSGGSSYEQYF. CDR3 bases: TGCGCCAGCAGCGACTCTGGAGGGAGCTCCTACGAGCAGTACTTC.

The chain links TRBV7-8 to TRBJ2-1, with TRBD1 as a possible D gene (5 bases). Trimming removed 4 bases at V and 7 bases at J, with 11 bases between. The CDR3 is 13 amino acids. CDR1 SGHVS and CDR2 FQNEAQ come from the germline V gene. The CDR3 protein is CASSWTLSNEQFF. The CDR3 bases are TGTGCCAGCAGCTGGACACTGTCTAATGAGCAGTTCTTC.

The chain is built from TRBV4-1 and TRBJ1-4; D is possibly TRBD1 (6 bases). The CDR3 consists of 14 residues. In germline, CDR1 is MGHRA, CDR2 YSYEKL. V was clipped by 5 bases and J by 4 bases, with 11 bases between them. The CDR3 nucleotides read TGCGCCAGCAGCTCAGGGGAGGGTAATGAAAAACTGTTTTTT. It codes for CASSSGEGNEKLFF.

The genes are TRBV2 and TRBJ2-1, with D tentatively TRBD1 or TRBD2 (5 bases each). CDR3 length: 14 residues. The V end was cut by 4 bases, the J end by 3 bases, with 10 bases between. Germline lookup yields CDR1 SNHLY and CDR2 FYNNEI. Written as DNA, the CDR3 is TGTGCCAGCAGTGTGGGACGGATCTACAATGAGCAGTTCTTC. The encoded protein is CASSVGRIYNEQFF. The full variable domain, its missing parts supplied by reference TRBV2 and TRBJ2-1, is EPEVTQTPSHQVTQMGQEVILRCVPISNHLYFYWYRQILGQKVEFLVSFYNNEISEKSEIFDDQFSVERPDGSNFTLKIRSTKLEDSAMYFCASSVGRIYNEQFFGPGTRLTVL.

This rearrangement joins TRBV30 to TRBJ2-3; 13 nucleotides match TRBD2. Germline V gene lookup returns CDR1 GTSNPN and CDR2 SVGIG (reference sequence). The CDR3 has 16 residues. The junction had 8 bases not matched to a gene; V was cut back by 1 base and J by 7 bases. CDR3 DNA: TGTGCCTGGAGTGACGGGACTAGCGGGATTACAAATACGCAGTATTTT. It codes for CAWSDGTSGITNTQYF.

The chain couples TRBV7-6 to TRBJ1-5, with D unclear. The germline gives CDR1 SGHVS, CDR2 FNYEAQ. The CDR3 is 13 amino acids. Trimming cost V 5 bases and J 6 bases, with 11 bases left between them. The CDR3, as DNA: TGTGCCAGCAGCCAAAATGACCGTCAGCCCCAGCATTTT. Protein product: CASSQNDRQPQHF.

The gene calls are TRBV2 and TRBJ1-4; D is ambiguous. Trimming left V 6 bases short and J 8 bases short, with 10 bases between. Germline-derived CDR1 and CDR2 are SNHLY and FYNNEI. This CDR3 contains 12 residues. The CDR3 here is CASRTGGEKLFF. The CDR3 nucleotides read TGTGCCAGCAGGACGGGAGGCGAAAAACTGTTTTTT.

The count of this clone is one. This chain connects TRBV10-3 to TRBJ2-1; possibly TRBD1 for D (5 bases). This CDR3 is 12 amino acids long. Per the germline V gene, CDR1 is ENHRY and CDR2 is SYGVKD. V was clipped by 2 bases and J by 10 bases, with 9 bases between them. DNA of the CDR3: TGTGCCATCAGTGAGGTTGGGGCCGAGCAGTTCTTC. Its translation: CAISEVGAEQFF.

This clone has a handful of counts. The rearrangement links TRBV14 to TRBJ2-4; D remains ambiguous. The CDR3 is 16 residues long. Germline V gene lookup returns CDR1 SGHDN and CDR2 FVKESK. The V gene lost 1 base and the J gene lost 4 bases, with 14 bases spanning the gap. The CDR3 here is CASSQGYQEGKNIQYF. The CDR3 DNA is TGTGCCAGCAGCCAAGGGTATCAGGAAGGGAAAAACATTCAGTACTTC.

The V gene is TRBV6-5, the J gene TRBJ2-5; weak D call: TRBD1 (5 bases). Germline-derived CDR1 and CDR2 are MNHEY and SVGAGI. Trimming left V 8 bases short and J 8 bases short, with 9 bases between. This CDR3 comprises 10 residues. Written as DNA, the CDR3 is TGTGCCAGCGGTAGGGGAACCCAGTACTTC. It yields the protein CASGRGTQYF.

CDR3 protein: CASTHLGGGSAYNEQFF. The CDR3 DNA sequence: TGTGCCAGCACCCACCTGGGAGGCGGGAGTGCCTACAATGAGCAGTTCTTC. This rearrangement joins TRBV28 to TRBJ2-1, with TRBD2 matching 7 bases. Germline V gene data show CDR1 as MDHEN and CDR2 as SYDVKM. This CDR3 has 17 residues. V was clipped by 7 bases and J by 2 bases; unmatched bases: 14. Variable domain in full (rest from reference TRBV28 and TRBJ2-1): DVKVTQSSRYLVKRTGEKVFLECVQDMDHENMFWYRQDPGLGLRLIYFSYDVKMKEKGDIPEGYSVSREKKERFSLILESASTNQTSMYLCASTHLGGGSAYNEQFFGPGTRLTVL.

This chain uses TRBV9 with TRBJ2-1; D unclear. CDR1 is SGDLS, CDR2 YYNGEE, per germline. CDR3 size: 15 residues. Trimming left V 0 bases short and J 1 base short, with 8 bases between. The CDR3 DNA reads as TGTGCCAGCAGCGTAGACATTTTTTCCTACAATGAGCAGTTCTTC. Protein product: CASSVDIFSYNEQFF. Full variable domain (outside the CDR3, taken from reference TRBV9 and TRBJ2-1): DSGVTQTPKHLITATGQRVTLRCSPRSGDLSVYWYQQSLDQGLQFLIQYYNGEERAKGNILERFSAQQFPDLHSELNLSSLELGDSALYFCASSVDIFSYNEQFFGPGTRLTVL.